This T cell receptor beta chain derives from a study of a mutant IDH1 vaccine in newly diagnosed glioma. Study context: Earlier treatment was radiotherapy, temozolomide, or both, with most getting both.

A remark on this clone: Its antigen is unidentified.

This CDR3 is built from 16 residues. Germline values: CDR1 MDHEN, CDR2 SYDVKM. V shed 3 bases, J shed 2 bases, and the junction held 5 bases outside the gene matches. Stated time point: week 47, end of study. In the vaccine, a single dose held 300 ug of the mutant IDH1 20-mer peptide, along with topical imiquimod. TCRdb keeps only in-frame clones here, not all; method: immunoSEQ multiplex PCR. Here the sample spans around 65,000 clones, roughly four fifths being singletons. Sequenced here: PBMCs, sampled from a glioma patient whose treatment included an IDH1 peptide vaccine. V gene TRBV28 combines with J gene TRBJ2-3; 10 bases align to TRBD2. The clonotype originates from a man aged 25 to 40 with glioma. CDR3 bases: TGTGCCAGCAGTTTCGGCAGCGGGGGGGTCACAGATACGCAGTATTTT. This translates into CASSFGSGGVTDTQYF.